What follows are 18 T cell receptor beta chains derived from one specimen sequenced in a study of T cells of healthy individuals listed by TCRdb under 2018. Receptors were amplified or captured by 5' RACE. TCRdb shows the sequencer as Illumina MiSeq. The public reads were reanalyzed by TCRdb: fastp trimming at Q25, MiXCR alignment, in-frame beta chains only. Every CDR3 protein is listed once, alongside the most common genes and DNA of its rows. The sample records about 96,000 distinct CDR3 sequences, roughly a sixth of which are singletons. The ten biggest clones cover more than 5.5% of the sample. These receptor sequences come from a human donor in good health.

CDR3: CASSQGAEGAQNEQFF. The CDR3 DNA is TGTGCCAGCAGCCAGGGGGCCGAAGGAGCACAAAATGAGCAGTTCTTC. The chain recombines TRBV6-2 or TRBV6-3 with TRBJ2-1, with TRBD1 matching over 8 bases. The CDR3 covers 16 residues. Per germline, CDR1 MNHEY and CDR2 SVGEGT. V gave up 6 bases and J gave up 7 bases; unmatched junction bases: 14.

This clonotype was seen a few times. V is TRBV15 and J is TRBJ2-5; a weak D match, TRBD1 (8 bases). Trimming removed 5 bases from V and 7 bases from J, with 14 bases in between. Germline values: CDR1 LNHNV, CDR2 YYDKDF (reference sequence). This CDR3 region has 13 residues. In nucleotides, the CDR3 is TGTGCCACCAGCCCGACAGGGGAGGGGACCCAGTACTTC. Translated: CATSPTGEGTQYF. The variable domain in full, with the rest retrieved from reference TRBV15 and TRBJ2-5, is DAMVIQNPRYQVTQFGKPVTLSCSQTLNHNVMYWYQQKSSQAPKLLFHYYDKDFNNEADTPDNFQSRRPNTSFCFLDIRSPGLGDTAMYLCATSPTGEGTQYFGPGTRLLVL.

This clonotype was seen repeatedly, ten times or more. This chain connects TRBV28 to TRBJ2-3; maybe TRBD2 (5 bases). CDR1 and CDR2 from the germline V gene are MDHEN and SYDVKM. The CDR3 is 13 residues long. V was cut by 4 bases and J by 5 bases, with 10 bases left in between. Here the CDR3 DNA reads TGTGCCAGCAGTTCCGGGAACGGAGATACGCAGTATTTT. Residues: CASSSGNGDTQYF.

The CDR3 reads CASSLRQGVGQPQHF. The CDR3 region has the DNA TGTGCCAGCAGCTTAAGGCAGGGGGTGGGTCAGCCCCAGCATTTT. The rearrangement uses TRBV7-2 and TRBJ1-5, with 7 bases fitting TRBD1. Trimming removed 2 bases from V and 6 bases from J; junction bases left unmatched: 7. Germline CDR1 reads SGHTA; CDR2 reads FQGNSA. The CDR3 loop spans 15 amino acids. Looking up the rest from reference TRBV7-2 and TRBJ1-5 gives the full variable domain: GAGVSQSPSNKVTEKGKDVELRCDPISGHTALYWYRQSLGQGLEFLIYFQGNSAPDKSGLPSDRFSAERTGGSVSTLTIQRTQQEDSAVYLCASSLRQGVGQPQHFGDGTRLSIL.

This clonotype has only one observation. The genes are TRBV5-8 and TRBJ2-7, with no clear D. The V and J ends lost 0 bases and 3 bases respectively, with 7 bases between them. The CDR3 is 13 amino acids. Germline CDR1 SGHTS, CDR2 YDEGEE. The CDR3 region has the DNA TGTGCCAGCAGCTTGGATGCCAGCTACGAGCAGTACTTC. Amino acids: CASSLDASYEQYF.

This clonotype was counted only a few times. The V gene is TRBV2, the J gene TRBJ1-1; D possibly corresponds to TRBD1 (5 bases). This CDR3 has 12 amino acids. The V gene's germline CDR1 is SNHLY and CDR2 FYNNEI. Trimming stripped 2 bases from V and 11 bases from J, with 12 bases between. The CDR3 sequence is CASSERAGYAFF. CDR3 bases: TGTGCCAGCAGTGAAAGGGCAGGGTATGCTTTCTTT.

The V call is TRBV6-4, the J call TRBJ2-1; 13 nucleotides match TRBD2. Per the germline V gene, CDR1 is MRHNA and CDR2 is SNTAGT. V was pared by 6 bases and J by 7 bases, with 6 bases of the junction left unmatched. The CDR3 has 15 residues. CDR3 coding DNA: TGTGCCAGCAGCGCCGGGACTAGCGGGGAAAATGAGCAGTTCTTC. It is translated as CASSAGTSGENEQFF.

J is TRBJ2-7 and V is TRBV7-9, with 11 nucleotides matching TRBD2. With 3 bases clipped from V and 5 bases from J, the junction kept 6 bases outside the gene matches. The CDR3 is made up of 15 amino acids. The V gene's germline CDR1 is SEHNR and CDR2 FQNEAQ (reference sequence). The CDR3 reads CASSLVTSGSHEQYF. DNA of the CDR3: TGTGCCAGCAGCTTGGTCACTAGCGGGAGCCACGAGCAGTACTTC.

J is TRBJ2-1 and V is TRBV7-2; no clear D. V lost 1 base, J lost 7 bases, and 8 bases lay in between. The CDR3 has 13 amino acids. Germline V CDR1 and CDR2: SGHTA, FQGNSA. Written as DNA, the CDR3 is TGTGCCAGCAGCTTAGGCATGGGGAATGAGCAGTTCTTC. It specifies CASSLGMGNEQFF.

This clonotype was seen at least ten times. This sequence joins TRBV7-3 and TRBJ2-1, with 7 bases aligning to TRBD1. The CDR3 loop spans 13 amino acids. The germline CDR1 and CDR2 sequences are SGHTA and FQGTGA. V trimming: 3 bases; J trimming: 8 bases; junction bases outside the gene matches: 4. The CDR3 DNA follows: TGTGCCAGCAGCTTGACAGGGAAAGATGAGCAGTTCTTC. Encoded protein: CASSLTGKDEQFF.

The V call is TRBV20-1, the J call TRBJ2-3; D remains ambiguous. This CDR3 has 12 residues. V was trimmed by 2 bases and J by 5 bases, leaving 8 bases between them. Germline CDR1 is DFQATT and CDR2 is SNEGSKA (reference sequence). The CDR3: CSARRTEDTQYF. The CDR3 DNA sequence: TGCAGTGCTAGAAGGACCGAAGATACGCAGTATTTT.

This chain links TRBV7-9 with TRBJ1-5; D not certain. Germline values: CDR1 SEHNR, CDR2 FQNEAQ (reference sequence). This CDR3 comprises 14 residues. Trimming cost V 5 bases and J 0 bases, with 8 bases left between them. CDR3 nucleotide sequence: TGTGCCAGCAGCCGGTCATATAGCAATCAGCCCCAGCATTTT. It encodes CASSRSYSNQPQHF.

This clonotype showed up many times. The V call is TRBV12-3 or TRBV12-4, the J call TRBJ2-3; D may be TRBD1 (6 bases). V lost 6 bases, J lost 4 bases, and 20 bases lay in between. This CDR3 has 16 amino acids. CDR3: CASSQNRVSRADTQYF. Written as DNA, the CDR3 is TGTGCCAGCAGCCAGAACAGGGTGAGCAGAGCAGATACGCAGTATTTT.

This clonotype has ten or more counts. The V call is TRBV4-2, the J call TRBJ2-1; 9 bases are shared with TRBD2. The J segment lost 0 bases and the V segment lost 3 bases, leaving 9 bases of the junction unmatched. Germline V gene sequence: CDR1 LGHNA, CDR2 YNFKEQ. The CDR3 runs 18 residues. The CDR3 sequence: CASSQASGALSSYNEQFF. The CDR3, as DNA: TGTGCCAGCAGCCAGGCTAGCGGGGCCCTTAGCTCCTACAATGAGCAGTTCTTC.

This clonotype came up many times. CDR3 residues: CASSVSGDTYNEQFF. CDR3 in DNA: TGTGCCAGCAGCGTATCCGGAGATACCTACAATGAGCAGTTCTTC. V usage is TRBV9 and J usage is TRBJ2-1; D call uncertain. The CDR3 sequence is 15 residues long. The V end lost 1 base, the J end lost 2 bases, and 10 bases lay between the germline ends. The V gene's germline CDR1 is SGDLS and CDR2 YYNGEE.

This sequence joins TRBV6-2 or TRBV6-3 and TRBJ2-5; D perhaps matches TRBD2 (5 bases). The CDR3 runs to 14 residues. Germline-derived CDR1 and CDR2 are MNHEY and SVGEGT. Trimming took 2 bases from V and 1 from J, leaving 8 bases between them. The chain's CDR3 is CASSYTRAQETQYF. The CDR3 nucleotides are TGTGCCAGCAGTTACACGAGGGCCCAAGAGACCCAGTACTTC.

This chain uses TRBV6-2 or TRBV6-3 with TRBJ2-2, with a weak D call TRBD1 (6 bases). The germline V gene encodes CDR1 MNHEY and CDR2 SVGEGT. This CDR3 has 15 residues. V was cut by 5 bases and J by 2 bases, with 12 bases left in between. CDR3 region: CASSPGGPNTGELFF. The CDR3 region has the DNA TGTGCCAGCAGTCCTGGGGGCCCCAACACCGGGGAGCTGTTTTTT.

This clonotype turned up a few times. This chain joins TRBV7-7 and TRBJ2-5; TRBD2 matches 7 bases. CDR3 length: 15 residues. Per the germline V gene, CDR1 is SSHAT and CDR2 is FNYEAQ (reference sequence). V shed 0 bases, J shed 3 bases, and the junction held 4 bases outside the gene matches. The CDR3: CASSLARGTKETQYF. CDR3 bases: TGTGCCAGCAGCTTAGCTCGGGGGACTAAAGAGACCCAGTACTTC.